This passage covers 12 T cell receptor beta chains from one sample sequenced in a study of identical twins. Via MiXCR, TCRdb re-called the 5' RACE reads, giving one row per CDR3 protein. The sample lists 1.5 million to 2 million distinct CDR3 sequences, about 32% occurring once. Specimen: cord blood. The receptors originated from a newborn girl in good health.

Points on this clonotype: This sequence may be a read error, since a much larger clone differs from it by one base. This chain links TRBV6-5 with TRBJ1-2, with TRBD1 as a possible D gene (6 bases). Per the germline V gene, CDR1 is MNHEY and CDR2 is SVGAGI. The CDR3 length is 16 residues. The CDR3 sequence: CASSYSTRQANYGHTF. Written as DNA, the CDR3 is TGTGCCAGCAGTTACTCGACCCGACAGGCCAACTATGGCCACACCTTC.

Turning to this clonotype: An end of the junction differs from the germline gene, which may be a read error. The chain has TRBV12-3 or TRBV12-4 and TRBJ2-3, with D hard to call. This CDR3 comprises 10 residues. The CDR3 DNA reads TGTGCCAGCGGTTTTGGCACGCAGTATTTT. This encodes CASGFGTQYF.

This clonotype turned up a few times. The genes are TRBV20-1 and TRBJ2-7, with D perhaps TRBD2 (6 bases). The germline gives CDR1 DFQATT, CDR2 SNEGSKA (reference sequence). Trimming pared 5 bases from V and 7 bases from J, leaving 12 bases between. The CDR3 runs to 11 residues. CDR3 bases: TGCAGTGCTTACCGGGACTTGGAGCAGTACTTC. The encoded protein is CSAYRDLEQYF.

The chain combines TRBV2 with TRBJ1-2, with D unresolved. Trimming took off 1 base at V and 6 bases at J, with 12 bases between the two ends. CDR3 length: 14 amino acids. Germline lookup yields CDR1 SNHLY and CDR2 FYNNEI. The CDR3 region is CASSEGRVYNGYTF. For the CDR3, the DNA is TGTGCCAGCAGTGAAGGAAGGGTGTATAATGGCTACACCTTC.

J is TRBJ1-4 and V is TRBV7-2, with D perhaps TRBD1 (5 bases). V gave up 1 base and J gave up 9 bases, with 9 bases separating them. Per germline, CDR1 SGHTA and CDR2 FQGNSA. There are 13 residues in the CDR3. CDR3 sequence: CASSLGRAKKLFF. DNA for the CDR3: TGTGCCAGCAGCTTAGGCAGGGCCAAAAAACTGTTTTTT.

This clonotype was counted between two and nine times. V is TRBV20-1 and J is TRBJ2-3; 7 bases map to TRBD2. Looked up from germline, CDR1 is DFQATT and CDR2 is SNEGSKA (reference sequence). V gave up 6 bases and J gave up 0 bases; unmatched junction bases: 6. CDR3 length: 14 residues. The CDR3 bases are TGCAGTGCCGCGGGAGCAACTAGCACAGATACGCAGTATTTT. Its protein is CSAAGATSTDTQYF.

The sample holds a few counts of this clonotype. The chain recombines TRBV5-1 with TRBJ2-1, with TRBD2 matching 11 bases. V trimming: 5 bases; J trimming: 10 bases; junction bases outside the gene matches: 2. There are 12 residues in the CDR3. Germline V gives CDR1 SGHRS, CDR2 YFSETQ. The CDR3 protein is CASRTSGDEQFF. The CDR3 DNA follows: TGCGCCAGCAGGACTAGCGGGGACGAGCAGTTCTTC.

This clonotype came up once. The chain has TRBV20-1 and TRBJ2-1; tentatively, D is TRBD2 (6 bases). TRBJ2-7 explains the end of the DNA better; the J call may be wrong. Germline values: CDR1 DFQATT, CDR2 SNEGSKA (reference sequence). The CDR3 length is 15 residues. The CDR3 DNA is TGCAGTGCTAGAAATTGGGGGAGGTCCTACAATGAGCAGTACTTC. Protein product: CSARNWGRSYNEQYF.

The V gene is TRBV6-1, the J gene TRBJ2-1; TRBD2 matches 8 bases. The tail of the sequence fits TRBJ2-7 better, so the J call may be wrong. From germline, CDR1 is MNHNS and CDR2 SASEGT. This CDR3 is built from 14 residues. The CDR3 is CVSGGLGSYNEQYF. The CDR3, as DNA: TGTGTCTCGGGGGGGCTGGGTTCCTACAATGAGCAGTACTTC.

V usage is TRBV5-1 and J usage is TRBJ2-2, with D tentatively TRBD2 (6 bases). The CDR3 loop spans 15 amino acids. Germline CDR1 and CDR2: SGHRS and YFSETQ. Trimming left V 2 bases short and J 4 bases short, with 12 bases between. The CDR3, as DNA: TGCGCCAGCAGCTTTACCGGGAGCGGCACCGGGGAGCTGTTTTTT. Encoded protein: CASSFTGSGTGELFF.

The chain joins TRBV20-1 to TRBJ2-1, with TRBD1 identical over 9 bases. With 5 bases clipped from V and 4 bases from J, the junction kept 6 bases outside the gene matches. Germline V gene lookup returns CDR1 DFQATT and CDR2 SNEGSKA (reference sequence). This CDR3 is 14 amino acids long. CDR3 nucleotides: TGCAGTGCTTCTCCGGGACAGGGATACAATGAGCAGTTCTTC. It specifies CSASPGQGYNEQFF.

The chain carries TRBV6-2 or TRBV6-3 and TRBJ2-1; possibly TRBD2 for D (6 bases). The J call may be wrong; the DNA end is better matched by TRBJ2-7. The CDR3 runs to 14 residues. Germline CDR1 MNHEY, CDR2 SVGEGT. In DNA form, the CDR3 reads TGTGCCAGCAGGCTAGCGTCCTCCTACAATGAGCAGTACTTC. This translates into CASRLASSYNEQYF.